This T cell receptor (beta chain) was identified during a study of T cell repertoires in cytomegalovirus infection. Using its own MiXCR run on the reads, TCRdb lists one record per CDR3 protein. The table shows some 310,000 distinct CDR3 sequences, with around 25% occurring only once. Details on this clonotype: Its specificity is unknown.

CDR3 length: 15 residues. Germline CDR1 SGHKS, CDR2 YYEKEE (reference sequence). V dropped 0 bases and J dropped 0 bases, with 8 bases sitting between them. Material: cultured PBMCs, obtained from culture after CMV antigen stimulation. This clonotype originated in a human donor in good health (CMV status not recorded). Some clones in this sample may be carry-over from other donors' samples. The chain combines TRBV5-5 with TRBJ2-3, with TRBD1 as a possible D gene (5 bases). The CDR3 sequence: CASSLADSSTDTQYF. The CDR3 nucleotides read TGTGCCAGCAGCTTGGCTGACAGCAGCACAGATACGCAGTATTTT.